This T cell receptor (beta chain) was captured by sequencing in a study of neurological immune-mediated disorders. Study results and caveats: The greatest degree of TCR clonal expansion was observed in HTLV-1-associated myelopathy, with the lowest in multiple sclerosis, below that of healthy controls.

This clonotype has a count of ten or more. Antigen: not known. The authors produced cDNA by 5'RACE using 10-nucleotide random UMIs. Using its own MiXCR run on the 5' RACE reads, TCRdb lists one record per CDR3 protein. The sample has over 90,000 distinct CDR3 sequences, 11% seen once. With 2 bases clipped from V and 9 bases from J, the junction kept 10 bases outside the gene matches. Germline lookup yields CDR1 SQVTM and CDR2 ANQGSEA. The CDR3 length is 15 residues. The time point was: longitudinal time-point 3. The chain recombines TRBV29-1 with TRBJ2-1; 10 bases fit TRBD2. The source material was PBMCs. The receptor's source is a female donor with HTLV-1-associated myelopathy (HAM/TSP). The CDR3 region is CSVENRLAGEIEQFF. CDR3 DNA sequence: TGCAGCGTTGAAAACCGTCTAGCGGGAGAAATTGAGCAGTTCTTC.